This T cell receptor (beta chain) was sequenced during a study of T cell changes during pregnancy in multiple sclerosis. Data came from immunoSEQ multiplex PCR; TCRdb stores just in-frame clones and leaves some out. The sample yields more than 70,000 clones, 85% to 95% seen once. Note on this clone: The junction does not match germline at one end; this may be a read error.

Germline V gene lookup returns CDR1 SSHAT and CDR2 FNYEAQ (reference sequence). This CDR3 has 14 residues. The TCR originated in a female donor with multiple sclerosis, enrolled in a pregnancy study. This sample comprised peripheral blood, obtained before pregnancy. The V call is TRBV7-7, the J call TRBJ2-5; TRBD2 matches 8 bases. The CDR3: CASSPGGERETQYF. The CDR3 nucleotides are TGTGCTAGCAGCCCCGGGGGGGAGAGGGAGACCCAGTACTTC.